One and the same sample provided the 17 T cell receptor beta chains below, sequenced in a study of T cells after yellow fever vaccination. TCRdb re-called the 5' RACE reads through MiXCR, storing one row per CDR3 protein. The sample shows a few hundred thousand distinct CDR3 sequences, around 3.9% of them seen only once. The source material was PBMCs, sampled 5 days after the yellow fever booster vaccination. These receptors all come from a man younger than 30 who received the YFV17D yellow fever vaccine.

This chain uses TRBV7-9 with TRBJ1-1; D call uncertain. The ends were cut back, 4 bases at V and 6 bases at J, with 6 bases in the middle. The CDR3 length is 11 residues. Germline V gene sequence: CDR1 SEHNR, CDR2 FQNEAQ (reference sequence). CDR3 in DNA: TGTGCCAGCAGCTCTACCGCTGAAGCTTTCTTT. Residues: CASSSTAEAFF.

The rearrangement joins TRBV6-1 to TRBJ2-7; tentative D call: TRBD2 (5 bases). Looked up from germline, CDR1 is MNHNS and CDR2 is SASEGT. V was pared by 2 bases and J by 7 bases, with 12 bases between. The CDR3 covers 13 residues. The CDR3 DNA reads TGTGCCAGCAGTGAAAATCCTAGCAGGGAGCAGTACTTC. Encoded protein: CASSENPSREQYF.

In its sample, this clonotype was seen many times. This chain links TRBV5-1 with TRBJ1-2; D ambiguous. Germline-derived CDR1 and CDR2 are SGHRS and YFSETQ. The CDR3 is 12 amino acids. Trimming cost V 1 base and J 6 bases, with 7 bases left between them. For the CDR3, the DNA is TGCGCCAGCAGCTTGACCAAGGATGGCTACACCTTC. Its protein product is CASSLTKDGYTF.

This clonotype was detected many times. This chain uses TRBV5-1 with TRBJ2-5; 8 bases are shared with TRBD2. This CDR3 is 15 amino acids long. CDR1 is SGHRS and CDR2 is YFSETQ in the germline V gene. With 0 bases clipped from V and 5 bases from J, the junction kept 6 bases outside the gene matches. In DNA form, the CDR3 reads TGCGCCAGCAGCTTGGAACCGGGGGGGCAGGAGACCCAGTACTTC. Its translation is CASSLEPGGQETQYF. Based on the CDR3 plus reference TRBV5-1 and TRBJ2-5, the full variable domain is KAGVTQTPRYLIKTRGQQVTLSCSPISGHRSVSWYQQTPGQGLQFLFEYFSETQRNKGNFPGRFSGRQFSNSRSEMNVSTLELGDSALYLCASSLEPGGQETQYFGPGTRLLVL.

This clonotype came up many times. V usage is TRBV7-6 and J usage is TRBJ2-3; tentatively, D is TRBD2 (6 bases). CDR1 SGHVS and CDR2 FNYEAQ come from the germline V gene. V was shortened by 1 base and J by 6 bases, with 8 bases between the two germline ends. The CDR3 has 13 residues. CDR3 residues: CASSLERGDTQYF. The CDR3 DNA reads TGTGCCAGCAGCTTAGAACGGGGGGATACGCAGTATTTT.

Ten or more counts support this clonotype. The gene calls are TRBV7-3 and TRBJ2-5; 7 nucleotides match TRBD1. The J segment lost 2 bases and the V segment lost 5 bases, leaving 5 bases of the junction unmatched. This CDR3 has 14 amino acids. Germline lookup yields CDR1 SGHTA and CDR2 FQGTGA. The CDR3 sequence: CASSPTGVQETQYF. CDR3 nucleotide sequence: TGTGCCAGCAGCCCTACAGGGGTGCAAGAGACCCAGTACTTC.

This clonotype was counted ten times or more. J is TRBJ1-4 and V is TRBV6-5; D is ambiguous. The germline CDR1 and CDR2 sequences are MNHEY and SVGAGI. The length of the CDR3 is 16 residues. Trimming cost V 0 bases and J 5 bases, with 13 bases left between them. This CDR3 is CASSYSSQPENEKLFF. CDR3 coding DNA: TGTGCCAGCAGTTACTCGAGCCAGCCGGAGAATGAAAAACTGTTTTTT.

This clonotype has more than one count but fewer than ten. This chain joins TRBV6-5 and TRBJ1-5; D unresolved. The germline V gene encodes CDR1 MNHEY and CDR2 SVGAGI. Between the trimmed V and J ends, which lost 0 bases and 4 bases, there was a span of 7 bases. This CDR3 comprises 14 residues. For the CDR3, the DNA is TGTGCCAGCAGTTACTCGAACGGGAATCAGCCCCAGCATTTT. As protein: CASSYSNGNQPQHF.

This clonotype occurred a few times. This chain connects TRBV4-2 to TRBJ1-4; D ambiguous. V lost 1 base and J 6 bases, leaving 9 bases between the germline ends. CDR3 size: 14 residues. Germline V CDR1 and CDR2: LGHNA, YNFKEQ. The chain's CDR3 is CASSQGSRDEKLFF. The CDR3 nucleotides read TGTGCCAGCAGCCAAGGAAGTAGGGATGAAAAACTGTTTTTT.

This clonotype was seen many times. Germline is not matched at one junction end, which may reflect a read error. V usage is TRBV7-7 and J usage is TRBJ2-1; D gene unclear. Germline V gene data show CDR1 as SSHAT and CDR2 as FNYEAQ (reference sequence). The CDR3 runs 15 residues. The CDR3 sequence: CASSPVVGSYNEQFF. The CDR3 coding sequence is TGTGCTAGCAGCCCCGTCGTGGGGTCATACAATGAGCAGTTCTTC.

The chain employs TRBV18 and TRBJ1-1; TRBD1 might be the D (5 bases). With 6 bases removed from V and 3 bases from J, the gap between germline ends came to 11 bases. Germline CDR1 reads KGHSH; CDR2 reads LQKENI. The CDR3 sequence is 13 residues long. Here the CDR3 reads CASSQTEHTEAFF. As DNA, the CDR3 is TGTGCCAGCTCCCAGACAGAACACACTGAAGCTTTCTTT.

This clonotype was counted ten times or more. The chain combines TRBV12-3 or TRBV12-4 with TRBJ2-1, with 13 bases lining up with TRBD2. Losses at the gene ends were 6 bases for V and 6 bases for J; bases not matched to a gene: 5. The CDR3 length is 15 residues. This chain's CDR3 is CASRSGTSGANEQFF. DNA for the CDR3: TGTGCCAGCAGGTCCGGGACTAGCGGGGCCAATGAGCAGTTCTTC.

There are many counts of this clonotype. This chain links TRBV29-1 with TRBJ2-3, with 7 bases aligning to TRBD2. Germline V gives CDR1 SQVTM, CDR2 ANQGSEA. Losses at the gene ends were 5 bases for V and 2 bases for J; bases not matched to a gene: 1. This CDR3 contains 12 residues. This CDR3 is CSVSGDTDTQYF. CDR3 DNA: TGCAGCGTTAGCGGGGACACAGATACGCAGTATTTT.

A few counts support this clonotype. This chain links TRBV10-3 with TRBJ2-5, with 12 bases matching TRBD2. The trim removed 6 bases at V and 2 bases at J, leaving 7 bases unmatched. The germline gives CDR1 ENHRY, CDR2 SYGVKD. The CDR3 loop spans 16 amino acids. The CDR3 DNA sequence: TGTGCCATCAGGCCAGGACTAGCGGGGATTCAAGAGACCCAGTACTTC. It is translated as CAIRPGLAGIQETQYF.

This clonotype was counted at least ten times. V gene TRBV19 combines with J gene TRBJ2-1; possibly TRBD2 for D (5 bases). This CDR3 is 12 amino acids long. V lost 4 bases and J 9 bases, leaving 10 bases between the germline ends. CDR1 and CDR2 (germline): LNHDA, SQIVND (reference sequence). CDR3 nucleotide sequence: TGTGCCAGTAGTACAGAGGGCCGTGAGCAGTTCTTC. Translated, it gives CASSTEGREQFF. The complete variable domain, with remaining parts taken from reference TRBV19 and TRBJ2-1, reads DGGITQSPKYLFRKEGQNVTLSCEQNLNHDAMYWYRQDPGQGLRLIYYSQIVNDFQKGDIAEGYSVSREKKESFPLTVTSAQKNPTAFYLCASSTEGREQFFGPGTRLTVL.

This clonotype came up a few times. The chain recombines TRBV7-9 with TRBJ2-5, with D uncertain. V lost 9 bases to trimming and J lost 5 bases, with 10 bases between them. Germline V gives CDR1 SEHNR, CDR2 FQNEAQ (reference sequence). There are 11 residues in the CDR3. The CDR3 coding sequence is TGTGCCAGTGGGTCAGTGGAGACCCAGTACTTC. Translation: CASGSVETQYF.

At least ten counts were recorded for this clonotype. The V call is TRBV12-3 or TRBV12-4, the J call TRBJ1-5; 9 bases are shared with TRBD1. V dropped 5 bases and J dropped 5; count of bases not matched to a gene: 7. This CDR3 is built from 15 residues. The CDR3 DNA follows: TGTGCCAGCAGTACACAGGGGGCAGAGTATCAGCCCCAGCATTTT. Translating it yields CASSTQGAEYQPQHF.